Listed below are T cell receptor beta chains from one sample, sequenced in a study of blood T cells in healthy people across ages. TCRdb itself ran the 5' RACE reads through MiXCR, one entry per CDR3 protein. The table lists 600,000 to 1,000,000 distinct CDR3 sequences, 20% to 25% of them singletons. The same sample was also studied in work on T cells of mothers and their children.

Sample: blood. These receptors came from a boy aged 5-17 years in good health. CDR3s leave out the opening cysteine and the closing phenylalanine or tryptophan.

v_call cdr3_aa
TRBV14 ASSQVLVGEQY
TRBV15 ATSGTASEQY
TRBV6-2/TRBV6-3 ASKLAGGITNNEQF
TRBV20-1 SARVAGLAYNEQF
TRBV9 ASSLSPNSPLH
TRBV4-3 ASSPYGDSFYNSPLH
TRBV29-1 SSATGNTEAF
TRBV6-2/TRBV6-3 ASSLAGSGDEQY
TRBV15 ATSSSRVHEQY
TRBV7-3 ASSLNSGRINEQF
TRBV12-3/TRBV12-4 ASSDWTGNGAF
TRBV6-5 ASSYISGSYEQY
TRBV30 AWSVRQLADEQY
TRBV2 ASSEVGGDEQF
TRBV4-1 ASSQEQYATNEKLF
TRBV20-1 SARDLVRQGRTGELF
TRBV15 ATESGGGTHPRKKLF
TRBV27 ASRPDGTTNEKLF
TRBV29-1 SVEDPGQPYGYT
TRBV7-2 ASSLAVGLGSVVEKLF
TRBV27 ASSLGINQPQH
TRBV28 ASSLRYRDNEQF
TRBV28 ASSFASRWY
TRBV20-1 SASAGYEQF
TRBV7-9 ASSHPPVQYVTEAF
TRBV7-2 ASSLASAVRPDNEQF
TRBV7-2 ASSLVGQGWAEAF
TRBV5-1 ASSLESGVGNAIY
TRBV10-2 ASSEDLAGAQH
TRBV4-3 ASSHKTGGYEQY
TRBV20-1 SARYSFRFNEQF
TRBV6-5 ASSWLAGSTDTQY
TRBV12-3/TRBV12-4 ASSPAGVSQY
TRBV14 ASSYWTSGRNEQF
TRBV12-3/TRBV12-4 ASSFGSGTYEQY
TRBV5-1 ASSLEAGTSGANVLT
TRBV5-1 ASTHTNGETQY
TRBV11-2 ASSLGTDSPLH
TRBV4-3 ASSPGRAGGYT
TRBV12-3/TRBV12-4 ASSAGGTYEQY
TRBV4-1 ASSRPGRSPLH
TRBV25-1 ASRGLAGELF
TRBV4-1 ASSQSQGDGYT
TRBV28 ASSFAGGLSYEQY
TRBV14 ASSRGPTNEKLF
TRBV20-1 SARGLGEREYYNEQF
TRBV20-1 SARDLWAGDATQY